Following are 32 T cell receptor beta chains from one sample sequenced in a study of cytotoxic CD8 clonotypes in ibrutinib-treated CLL. The method was immunoSEQ multiplex PCR; TCRdb's version includes in-frame clones alone and lacks a portion of them. Altogether 150,000 or so clones are present, approximately 90% being singletons, with the ten largest covering around 3%. The sequencing used PBMCs, collected at disease progression, from a patient treated with ibrutinib. The receptors derive from a human donor with chronic lymphocytic leukemia.

The gene calls are TRBV12-5 and TRBJ1-1; D is unresolved. Germline V gene lookup returns CDR1 LGHNT and CDR2 FRNRAP. The V end lost 5 bases, the J end lost 0 bases, and 7 bases lay between the germline ends. The CDR3 is 13 residues long. CDR3 sequence reads: CASGATLNTEAFF. Here the CDR3 DNA reads TGTGCTAGTGGTGCGACCCTGAACACTGAAGCTTTCTTT.

J is TRBJ2-2 and V is TRBV29-1, with D perhaps matching TRBD2 (5 bases). CDR3 length equals 13 residues. CDR1 is SQVTM, CDR2 ANQGSEA, per germline. V was clipped by 5 bases and J by 7 bases, with 14 bases between them. Here the CDR3 DNA reads TGCAGCGTTCGGACTCCAGGTATCGGGGAGCTGTTTTTT. It codes for CSVRTPGIGELFF.

This clone was seen more than once but under ten times. The chain couples TRBV6-1 to TRBJ2-3; 7 nucleotides match TRBD2. The germline gives CDR1 MNHNS, CDR2 SASEGT. This CDR3 contains 15 residues. Trimming cost V 3 bases and J 4 bases; bases outside gene matches: 7. The chain's CDR3 is CASSDGLGLPDTQYF. The CDR3 DNA reads as TGTGCCAGCAGTGACGGACTAGGTCTTCCAGATACGCAGTATTTT.

This clone has only one observation. This chain links TRBV7-2 with TRBJ1-1; possibly TRBD1 for D (6 bases). Germline-derived CDR1 and CDR2 are SGHTA and FQGNSA. The CDR3 sequence is 13 residues long. V lost 8 bases, J lost 0 bases, and 10 bases lay in between. CDR3 bases: TGTGCCAGCTCAGGACAGTTGAACACTGAAGCTTTCTTT. This gives the protein CASSGQLNTEAFF.

The chain combines TRBV6-5 with TRBJ2-7; possibly TRBD1 or TRBD2 for D (5 bases each). Trimming removed 2 bases from V and 7 bases from J, with 15 bases in between. Looked up from germline, CDR1 is MNHEY and CDR2 is SVGAGI. CDR3 size: 14 residues. CDR3 DNA sequence: TGTGCCAGCAGTTACGGGGGTTCGTCTGGGGAGCAGTACTTC. It translates to CASSYGGSSGEQYF.

V gene TRBV29-1 combines with J gene TRBJ1-2, with D perhaps matching TRBD1 (5 bases). Trimming stripped 4 bases from V and 0 bases from J, with 21 bases between. Looked up from germline, CDR1 is SQVTM and CDR2 is ANQGSEA. The CDR3 totals 17 residues. DNA for the CDR3: TGCAGCGTTGCGGGGGGGACGGCCACCTCTACTAACTATGGCTACACCTTC. It codes for CSVAGGTATSTNYGYTF.

The V and J genes are TRBV5-1 and TRBJ1-5, with TRBD1 matching over 8 bases. The CDR3 is 16 residues long. V was clipped by 6 bases and J by 6 bases; unmatched bases: 14. Germline CDR1 and CDR2: SGHRS and YFSETQ. The CDR3 sequence is CASITRGTGPSQPQHF. CDR3 DNA sequence: TGCGCCAGCATCACCCGAGGGACAGGACCTAGTCAGCCCCAGCATTTT.

The V call is TRBV4-1, the J call TRBJ1-5; the D is unclear. Trimming left V 6 bases short and J 0 bases short, with 18 bases between. The V gene's germline CDR1 is MGHRA and CDR2 YSYEKL. The length of the CDR3 is 17 residues. CDR3 sequence (DNA): TGCGCCAGCAGACCCGGAGGAGGACCTTATAGCAATCAGCCCCAGCATTTT. The encoded protein is CASRPGGGPYSNQPQHF.

The rearrangement joins TRBV7-9 to TRBJ1-1; D remains ambiguous. Germline assignment: CDR1 SEHNR and CDR2 FQNEAQ (reference sequence). V lost 4 bases, J lost 4 bases, and 10 bases lay in between. The CDR3 consists of 13 residues. This CDR3 is CASSYREGTEAFF. CDR3 sequence (DNA): TGTGCCAGCAGCTACCGGGAGGGCACTGAAGCTTTCTTT.

The CDR3, as DNA: TGCAGTGCTAGCGGGATTGATGAGCAGTTCTTC. It is translated as CSASGIDEQFF. The rearrangement uses TRBV20-1 and TRBJ2-1, with D tentatively TRBD2 (5 bases). CDR3 size: 11 residues. Germline V gives CDR1 DFQATT, CDR2 SNEGSKA (reference sequence). The germline V and J ends were trimmed by 3 bases and 8 bases, with 8 bases remaining between them.

This clone turned up a few times. The V and J genes are TRBV19 and TRBJ1-1, with 7 positions matching TRBD1. The CDR3 contains 14 residues. From germline, CDR1 is LNHDA and CDR2 SQIVND (reference sequence). V was clipped by 7 bases and J by 0 bases; unmatched bases: 5. CDR3 nucleotides: TGTGCCAGTATAGCGCAGGGGGTGAACACTGAAGCTTTCTTT. It translates to CASIAQGVNTEAFF.

This sequence joins TRBV7-9 and TRBJ1-1; 12 bases fit TRBD1. Germline-derived CDR1 and CDR2 are SEHNR and FQNEAQ (reference sequence). After removal of 6 bases from V and 3 bases from J, the junction contained 11 bases not matched to a gene. This CDR3 contains 17 residues. CDR3 in amino acids: CASREGGTGGRYTEAFF. The CDR3 nucleotides read TGTGCCAGCAGGGAAGGCGGGACAGGGGGCCGGTACACTGAAGCTTTCTTT.

The chain uses TRBV28 and TRBJ2-1, with TRBD2 matching 8 bases. CDR3 size: 16 residues. V was pared by 5 bases and J by 8 bases, with 14 bases of the junction left unmatched. CDR1 is MDHEN and CDR2 is SYDVKM in the germline V gene. CDR3 bases: TGTGCCAGCAGTCATATAGGGCAAGGACTAGCACATGAGCAGTTCTTC. Its protein product is CASSHIGQGLAHEQFF.

V gene TRBV2 combines with J gene TRBJ2-7; tentatively, D is TRBD1 (6 bases). This CDR3 is built from 12 residues. Germline V lookup: CDR1 SNHLY, CDR2 FYNNEI. The V end was cut by 6 bases, the J end by 2 bases, with 8 bases between. CDR3 residues: CASRTGTYEQYF. Here the CDR3 DNA reads TGTGCCAGCAGAACAGGGACCTACGAGCAGTACTTC.

This clone showed up many times. The chain is built from TRBV7-8 and TRBJ2-7; 12 nucleotides match TRBD2. This CDR3 is 16 amino acids long. Germline V CDR1 and CDR2: SGHVS, FQNEAQ. V lost 6 bases, J lost 1 base, and 7 bases stayed unmatched. For the CDR3, the DNA is TGTGCCAGCAGACCTCTTCTAGCGGGAGGGTCCTACGAGCAGTACTTC. This translates into CASRPLLAGGSYEQYF.

This clone has only a few counts. This sequence joins TRBV5-1 and TRBJ2-3; 12 positions agree with TRBD2. This CDR3 is 19 amino acids long. The ends lost 4 bases at V and 4 bases at J; junction bases unmatched: 16. In germline, CDR1 is SGHRS, CDR2 YFSETQ. The CDR3 sequence is CASSSGEGLAGGPPDTQYF. The DNA of the CDR3 is TGCGCCAGCAGCAGTGGAGAGGGGCTAGCGGGAGGGCCCCCAGATACGCAGTATTTT.

The rearrangement links TRBV4-2 to TRBJ2-1, with D possibly being TRBD2 (6 bases). The germline V gene encodes CDR1 LGHNA and CDR2 YNFKEQ. CDR3 length: 14 residues. V lost 1 base and J 10 bases, leaving 14 bases between the germline ends. In DNA form, the CDR3 reads TGTGCCAGCAGCCAAGCCCGCTCTAGCGCAGAGCAGTTCTTC. This gives the protein CASSQARSSAEQFF.

This rearrangement joins TRBV2 to TRBJ2-7, with TRBD1 identical over 10 bases. Germline V gene data show CDR1 as SNHLY and CDR2 as FYNNEI. This CDR3 comprises 15 residues. The trim removed 9 bases at V and 3 bases at J, leaving 11 bases unmatched. For the CDR3, the DNA is TGTGCCAGAGCGTATCCCGGGACAGGGGACTACGAGCAGTACTTC. Its translation is CARAYPGTGDYEQYF.

A few counts support this clone. The chain joins TRBV7-3 to TRBJ2-3; 7 nucleotides line up with TRBD1. V shed 2 bases, J shed 6 bases, and the junction held 14 bases outside the gene matches. This CDR3 region has 17 residues. Germline V gives CDR1 SGHTA, CDR2 FQGTGA. CDR3 nucleotide sequence: TGTGCCAGCAGCTTAGGGACCTCCTGGACAGGTTCGGATACGCAGTATTTT. Its translation: CASSLGTSWTGSDTQYF. Full variable domain (outside the CDR3, taken from reference TRBV7-3 and TRBJ2-3): GAGVSQTPSNKVTEKGKYVELRCDPISGHTALYWYRQSLGQGPEFLIYFQGTGAADDSGLPNDRFFAVRPEGSVSTLKIQRTERGDSAVYLCASSLGTSWTGSDTQYFGPGTRLTVL.

The chain is built from TRBV5-1 and TRBJ2-3; D remains ambiguous. The germline gives CDR1 SGHRS, CDR2 YFSETQ. The CDR3 has 12 amino acids. The ends were cut back, 0 bases at V and 4 bases at J, with 3 bases in the middle. The CDR3 DNA follows: TGCGCCAGCAGCTTGGCTTCAGATACGCAGTATTTT. Translated: CASSLASDTQYF. Based on the CDR3 plus reference TRBV5-1 and TRBJ2-3, the full variable domain is KAGVTQTPRYLIKTRGQQVTLSCSPISGHRSVSWYQQTPGQGLQFLFEYFSETQRNKGNFPGRFSGRQFSNSRSEMNVSTLELGDSALYLCASSLASDTQYFGPGTRLTVL.

The V gene is TRBV5-1, the J gene TRBJ2-7, with 9 bases aligning to TRBD2. Germline V lookup: CDR1 SGHRS, CDR2 YFSETQ. V shed 5 bases and J 3 bases; nucleotides not matched to a gene: 9. The CDR3 sequence is 15 residues long. CDR3 sequence reads: CASRPGTSNIYEQYF. CDR3 in DNA: TGCGCCAGCAGGCCGGGGACTAGCAACATCTACGAGCAGTACTTC.

The chain carries TRBV28 and TRBJ1-1, with TRBD1 identical over 9 bases. With V trimmed by 6 bases and J by 0 bases, 5 bases remained unmatched. Germline-derived CDR1 and CDR2 are MDHEN and SYDVKM. This CDR3 is built from 15 residues. CDR3: CASRGQGILNTEAFF. In DNA, the CDR3 is TGTGCCAGCAGAGGACAGGGGATCTTGAACACTGAAGCTTTCTTT.

The V and J genes are TRBV7-8 and TRBJ2-7, with TRBD1 identical over 7 bases. V gave up 1 base and J gave up 2 bases; unmatched junction bases: 14. Germline V gene lookup returns CDR1 SGHVS and CDR2 FQNEAQ. The CDR3 consists of 18 residues. The CDR3 DNA is TGTGCCAGCAGCTTAGTCCCTAGGAACAGGGGCCAGACCTACGAGCAGTACTTC. Protein sequence: CASSLVPRNRGQTYEQYF. The variable domain in full, with the rest retrieved from reference TRBV7-8 and TRBJ2-7, is GAGVSQSPRYKVAKRGQDVALRCDPISGHVSLFWYQQALGQGPEFLTYFQNEAQLDKSGLPSDRFFAERPEGSVSTLKIQRTQQEDSAVYLCASSLVPRNRGQTYEQYFGPGTRLTVT.

This sequence joins TRBV5-1 and TRBJ2-5; weak D call: TRBD2 (6 bases). Trimming cost V 7 bases and J 4 bases, with 14 bases left between them. Germline V gene sequence: CDR1 SGHRS, CDR2 YFSETQ. There are 13 residues in the CDR3. CDR3 nucleotide sequence: TGCGCCAGCTGCCGGGAGAGTGCAGAGACCCAGTACTTC. Translation gives CASCRESAETQYF.

The chain employs TRBV25-1 and TRBJ1-4, with a possible D match to TRBD1 (5 bases). Trimming removed 2 bases at V and 8 bases at J, with 15 bases between. The CDR3 spans 15 residues. Per germline, CDR1 MGHDK and CDR2 SYGVNS. Written as DNA, the CDR3 is TGTGCCAGCAGTGAAGGGGTGGCAGGGTTCGAAAAACTGTTTTTT. This gives the protein CASSEGVAGFEKLFF.

The chain joins TRBV29-1 to TRBJ2-5; D not resolved. Germline V gives CDR1 SQVTM, CDR2 ANQGSEA. There are 11 residues in the CDR3. Trimming removed 1 base from V and 5 bases from J, with 5 bases in between. The CDR3 DNA is TGCAGCGTTGAAGCTGGCGAGACCCAGTACTTC. It specifies CSVEAGETQYF.

This clone was counted a few times. V gene TRBV30 combines with J gene TRBJ2-5; D call uncertain. Between the trimmed V and J ends, which lost 5 bases and 1 base, there was a span of 14 bases. The CDR3 is made up of 14 amino acids. Germline-derived CDR1 and CDR2 are GTSNPN and SVGIG (reference sequence). The CDR3 here is CAWDSARFQETQYF. The CDR3 DNA is TGTGCCTGGGACTCCGCTAGATTCCAAGAGACCCAGTACTTC.

The chain employs TRBV11-3 and TRBJ1-2, with a weak D call TRBD1 (6 bases). The germline V and J ends were trimmed by 3 bases and 7 bases, with 18 bases remaining between them. CDR3 length: 15 residues. Per germline, CDR1 SGHNT and CDR2 YENEEA. The CDR3 DNA is TGTGCCAGCAGCTTGACGCCCCAGGGGTTGGGTGGCTACACCTTC. As protein: CASSLTPQGLGGYTF.

The chain is built from TRBV18 and TRBJ1-1, with unresolved D. The CDR3 has 15 amino acids. Germline CDR1 and CDR2: KGHSH and LQKENI. Trimming shortened V by 0 bases and J by 4 bases, and 12 bases separated the two germline ends. CDR3 sequence reads: CASSPPSRVGTEAFF. The CDR3 coding sequence is TGTGCCAGCTCACCACCATCTAGGGTGGGCACTGAAGCTTTCTTT.

The chain combines TRBV5-4 with TRBJ1-4, with 7 bases aligning to TRBD1. Per germline, CDR1 SGHNT and CDR2 YYREEE (reference sequence). The CDR3 is made up of 14 amino acids. Trimming at V came to 3 bases and at J to 8 bases, leaving 7 bases not matched to a gene. DNA for the CDR3: TGTGCCAGCAGCTATTCGACGGGACAGGAAAAACTGTTTTTT. Translation gives CASSYSTGQEKLFF.

In DNA form, the CDR3 reads TGTGCCAGCAGTCCCAACTACCACTGGGAGTACAATGAGCAGTTCTTC. Translating it yields CASSPNYHWEYNEQFF. The V call is TRBV27, the J call TRBJ2-1; a possible D gene is TRBD2 (5 bases). CDR3 length: 16 residues. Germline V gene data show CDR1 as MNHEY and CDR2 as SMNVEV (reference sequence). V gave up 5 bases and J gave up 4 bases, with 18 bases separating them.

This clone was seen only once. The chain uses TRBV29-1 and TRBJ2-3; D is uncertain. There are 12 residues in the CDR3. CDR1 is SQVTM and CDR2 is ANQGSEA in the germline V gene. Trimming removed 5 bases from V and 6 bases from J, with 12 bases in between. The CDR3 region is CSVYFSHDTQYF. DNA for the CDR3: TGCAGCGTTTATTTCTCGCACGATACGCAGTATTTT.